The source of this T cell receptor beta chain is a study of vaccination and CD4 T cells after COVID-19. Study in general: Participants got two doses of BNT162b2 or mRNA-1273 vaccine.

The study sequenced cultured CD4+ T cell DNA using the Oncomine TCR Beta short-read assay. Investigators obtained genomic DNA by extraction from cultured CD4+ T cells. TCRdb re-called the PCR reads with MiXCR, one entry per CDR3 protein. The data hold approximately 9,400 distinct CDR3 sequences, with about 32% observed a single time. Comments on this clonotype: Its antigen is unidentified.

The treatment here: approximately nine-day PBMC culture with coronavirus spike peptide pools or control peptides (ViraFEST assay). An unexposed donor provided the CD4+ T cells, which were collected before the COVID-19 pandemic (2011-2018). On days 3 and 7, half the medium was swapped for fresh IL-2-containing medium. Germline assignment: CDR1 DFQATT and CDR2 SNEGSKA (reference sequence). This CDR3 is built from 13 residues. Trimming removed 4 bases at V and 1 base at J, with 10 bases between. This TCR was recovered from a human donor in good health. J is TRBJ1-1 and V is TRBV20-1; D unclear. What was sequenced was CD4+ T cells from blood, cultured in vitro. The CDR3 here is CSANRSPNTEAFF. The CDR3 DNA sequence: TGCAGTGCTAACCGGAGTCCGAACACTGAAGCTTTCTTT.